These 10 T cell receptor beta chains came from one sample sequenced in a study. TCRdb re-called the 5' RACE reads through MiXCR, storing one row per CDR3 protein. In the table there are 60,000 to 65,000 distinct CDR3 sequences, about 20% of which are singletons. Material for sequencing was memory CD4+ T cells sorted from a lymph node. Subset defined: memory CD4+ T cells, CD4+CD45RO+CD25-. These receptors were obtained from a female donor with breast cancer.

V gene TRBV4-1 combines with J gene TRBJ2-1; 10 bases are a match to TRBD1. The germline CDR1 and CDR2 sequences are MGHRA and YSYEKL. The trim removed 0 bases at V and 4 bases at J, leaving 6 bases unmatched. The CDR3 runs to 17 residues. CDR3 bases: TGCGCCAGCAGCCAAGAGTTCGGGGGACAGGGGTACAATGAGCAGTTCTTC. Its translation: CASSQEFGGQGYNEQFF.

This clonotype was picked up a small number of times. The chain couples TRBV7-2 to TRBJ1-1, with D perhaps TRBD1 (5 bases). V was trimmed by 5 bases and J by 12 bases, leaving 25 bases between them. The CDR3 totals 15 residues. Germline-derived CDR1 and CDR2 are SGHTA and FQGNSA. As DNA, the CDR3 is TGTGCCAGCAGCAACACCTTAGGACGAGGCAGGGTTACTTTCTTT. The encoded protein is CASSNTLGRGRVTFF.

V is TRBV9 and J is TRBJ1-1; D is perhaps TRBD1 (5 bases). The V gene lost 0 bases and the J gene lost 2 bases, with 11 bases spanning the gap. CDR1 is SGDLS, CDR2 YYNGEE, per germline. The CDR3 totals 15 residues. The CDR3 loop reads CASSVGGTVNTEAFF. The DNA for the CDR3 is TGTGCCAGCAGCGTAGGGGGGACGGTCAACACTGAAGCTTTCTTT.

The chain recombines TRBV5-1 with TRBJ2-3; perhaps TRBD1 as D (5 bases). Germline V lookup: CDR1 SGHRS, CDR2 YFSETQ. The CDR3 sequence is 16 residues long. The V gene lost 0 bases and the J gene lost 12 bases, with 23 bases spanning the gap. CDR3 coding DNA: TGCGCCAGCAGCTTGGGATCCAGGGCGTACCAAGAGACCCAGTATTTT. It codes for CASSLGSRAYQETQYF. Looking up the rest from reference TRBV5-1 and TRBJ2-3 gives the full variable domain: KAGVTQTPRYLIKTRGQQVTLSCSPISGHRSVSWYQQTPGQGLQFLFEYFSETQRNKGNFPGRFSGRQFSNSRSEMNVSTLELGDSALYLCASSLGSRAYQETQYFGPGTRLTVL.

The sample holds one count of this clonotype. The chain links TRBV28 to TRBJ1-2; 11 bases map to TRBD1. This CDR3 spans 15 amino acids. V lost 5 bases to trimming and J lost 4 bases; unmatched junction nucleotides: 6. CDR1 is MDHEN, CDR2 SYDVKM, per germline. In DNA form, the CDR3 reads TGTGCCAGCAGTCATCCGGGACAGGGGGTCTATGGCTACACCTTC. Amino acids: CASSHPGQGVYGYTF.

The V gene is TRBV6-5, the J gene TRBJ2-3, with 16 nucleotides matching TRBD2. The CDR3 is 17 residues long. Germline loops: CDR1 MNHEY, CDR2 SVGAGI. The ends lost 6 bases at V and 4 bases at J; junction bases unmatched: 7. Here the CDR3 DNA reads TGTGCCAGCAGCCCGGGACTAGCGGGGGGGTTGGCAGATACGCAGTATTTT. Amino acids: CASSPGLAGGLADTQYF.

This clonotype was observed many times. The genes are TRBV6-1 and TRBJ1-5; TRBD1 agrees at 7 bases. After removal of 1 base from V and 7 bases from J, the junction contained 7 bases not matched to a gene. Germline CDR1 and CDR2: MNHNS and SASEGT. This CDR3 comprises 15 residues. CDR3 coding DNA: TGTGCCAGCAGTGAAGGTAGGGGGCGCTCCCAGCCCCAGCATTTT. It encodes CASSEGRGRSQPQHF.

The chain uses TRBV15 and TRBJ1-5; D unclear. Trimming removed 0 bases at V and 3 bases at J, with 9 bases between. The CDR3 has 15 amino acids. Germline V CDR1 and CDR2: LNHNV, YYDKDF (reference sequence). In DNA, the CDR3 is TGTGCCACCAGCAGAGATGTAAGGGTCAATCAGCCCCAGCATTTT. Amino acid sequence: CATSRDVRVNQPQHF.

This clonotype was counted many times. CDR3 coding DNA: TGTGCCACTAAACCTCGGACAGCCGATAGCAATCAGCCCCAGCATTTT. Its protein product is CATKPRTADSNQPQHF. This chain uses TRBV6-1 with TRBJ1-5; D is possibly TRBD1 (6 bases). Trimming took 10 bases from V and 0 from J, leaving 19 bases between them. CDR1 is MNHNS, CDR2 SASEGT, per germline. The CDR3 totals 16 residues.

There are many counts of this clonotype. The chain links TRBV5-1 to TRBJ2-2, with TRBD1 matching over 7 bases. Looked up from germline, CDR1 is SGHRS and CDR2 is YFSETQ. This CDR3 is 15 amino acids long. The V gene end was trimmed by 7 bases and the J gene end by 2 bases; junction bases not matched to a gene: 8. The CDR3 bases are TGCGCCAGCCGCCGGGACAGTTCAAACACCGGGGAGCTGTTTTTT. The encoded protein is CASRRDSSNTGELFF.